This T cell receptor beta chain is from a study of early T cells in non-severe SARS-CoV-2 infection. Germline CDR1 is KGHDR and CDR2 is SFDVKD. The CDR3 consists of 13 residues. This clonotype was recorded many times. TCRdb re-called the 5' RACE reads through MiXCR, storing one row per CDR3 protein. Of tens of thousands of distinct CDR3 sequences in the sample, 4.5% to 5% are singletons; the top ten hold approximately 8.3%. The sequenced sample was whole blood. The chain joins TRBV24-1 to TRBJ1-2; possible D gene TRBD1, 5 bases. This sequence originates from an adult who was a healthcare worker with PCR-confirmed SARS-CoV-2 infection or an uninfected control (not recorded which). CDR3 sequence: CARESTAFYGYTF. CDR3 coding DNA: TGTGCTCGTGAATCGACAGCGTTTTATGGCTACACCTTC.